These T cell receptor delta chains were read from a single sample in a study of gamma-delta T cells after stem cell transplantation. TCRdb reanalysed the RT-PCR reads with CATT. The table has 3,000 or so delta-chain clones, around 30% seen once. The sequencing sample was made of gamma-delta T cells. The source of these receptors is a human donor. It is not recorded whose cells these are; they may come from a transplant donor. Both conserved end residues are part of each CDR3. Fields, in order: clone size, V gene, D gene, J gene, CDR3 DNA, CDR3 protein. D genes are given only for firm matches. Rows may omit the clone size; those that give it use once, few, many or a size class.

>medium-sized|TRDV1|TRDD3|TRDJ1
TGTGCTCTTGGGGAACTCGAGTCCTTTAATTACGCTGGGGGAGGGTTGACCGATAAACTCATCTTT
CALGELESFNYAGGGLTDKLIF
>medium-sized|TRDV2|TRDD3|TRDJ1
TGTGCCTGTGATCCCATCGGGGGGGGATACGAGATCAAACGGGACACCGATAAACTCATCTTT
CACDPIGGGYEIKRDTDKLIF
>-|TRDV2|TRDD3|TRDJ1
TGTGCCTGTGACATCTGGGGGATAGGTGAAGGGCCTAAACTCATCTTT
CACDIWGIGEGPKLIF
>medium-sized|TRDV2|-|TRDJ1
TGTGCCTGTGACACCGTGGGGGCAAGCCCCCGCGATAAACTCATCTTT
CACDTVGASPRDKLIF
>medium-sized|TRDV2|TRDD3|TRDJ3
TGTGCCTGTGACACGGTACTGGGGGATACCTCCTGGGACACCCGACAGATGTTTTTC
CACDTVLGDTSWDTRQMFF
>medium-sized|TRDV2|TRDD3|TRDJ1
TGTGCCTGTGACCCAATATATCCTCGGGGGATTCAGGGTAAACTCATCTTT
CACDPIYPRGIQGKLIF
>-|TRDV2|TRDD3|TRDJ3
TGTGCCTGTGACACCGTCGACCCTACTGGGGGGCCTAGGAACTGGGACACCCGACAGATGTTTTTC
CACDTVDPTGGPRNWDTRQMFF
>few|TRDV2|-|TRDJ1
TGTGCCTGTGACACCCTTCCTACGCAGGGGATAGAGGACACCGATAAACTCATCTTT
CACDTLPTQGIEDTDKLIF
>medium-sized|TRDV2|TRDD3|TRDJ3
TGTGCCTGTGACCCTACTGGGGGACTAAGATCCTGGGACACCCGACAGATGTTTTTC
CACDPTGGLRSWDTRQMFF
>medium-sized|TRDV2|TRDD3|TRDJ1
TGTGCCTGTGACACCGTGGGGGATCGAGGAGATAAACTCATCTTT
CACDTVGDRGDKLIF
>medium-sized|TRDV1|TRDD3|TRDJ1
TGTGCTCTTGGGGAACGTCGTTCCATAGTACTGGGGATCGGTTCCGATAAACTCATCTTT
CALGERRSIVLGIGSDKLIF
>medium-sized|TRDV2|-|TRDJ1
TGTGCCTGTGAACCACTAGGACGCTACACCGATAAACTCATCTTT
CACEPLGRYTDKLIF
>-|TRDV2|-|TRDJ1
TGTGCCTGTGACACCGTATCAACAGGCATGATCCGGGCACCCGGGAGAGAACTCATCTTT
CACDTVSTGMIRAPGRELIF
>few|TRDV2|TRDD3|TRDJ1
TGTGCCTGTGACACCGTTGAGGTCCGGGGGATACGGTCCGATAAACTCATCTTT
CACDTVEVRGIRSDKLIF
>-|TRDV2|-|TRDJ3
TGTGCCTGTGGCACCGTGGGCGCTGGGGAGAGCTCCTGGGACACCCGACAGATGTTTTTC
CACGTVGAGESSWDTRQMFF
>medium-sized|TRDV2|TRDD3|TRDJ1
TGTGCCTGTGACACCCTACACTCTACTGGGGGATACGTCGATAAACTCATCTTT
CACDTLHSTGGYVDKLIF
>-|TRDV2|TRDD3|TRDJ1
TGTGCCTGTGACACCGTGGGAACTGGGGGATACGCCGATAAACTCATCTTT
CACDTVGTGGYADKLIF
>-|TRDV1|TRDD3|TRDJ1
TGTGCTCTTGGGATCACCAGGATTGGGGGATACGTATTCCCCGATAAACTCATCTTT
CALGITRIGGYVFPDKLIF
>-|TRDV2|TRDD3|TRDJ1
TGTGCCTGTGACATCCTACTGGGGGATAACGCTGGGTACACCGATAAACTCATCTTT
CACDILLGDNAGYTDKLIF
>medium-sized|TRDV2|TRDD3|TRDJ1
TGTGCCTGTGACCCCGTAGCGACTGGGGGCCATTCTGGCCGCACCGATAAACTCATCTTT
CACDPVATGGHSGRTDKLIF
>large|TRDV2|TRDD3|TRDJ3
TGTGCCTGTGACCCACTACTGTGGGATACGGGGAGCTCCTGGGACACCCGACAGATGTTTTTC
CACDPLLWDTGSSWDTRQMFF
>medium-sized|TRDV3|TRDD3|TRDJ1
TGTGCCTTTAAATTCCGCAACTGGGGGGCTAAACTCATCTTT
CAFKFRNWGAKLIF
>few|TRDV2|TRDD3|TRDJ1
TGTGCCTGTATGGCCCTCAGCGCAACTGGGGGATACGCTTATGACACCGATAAACTCATCTTT
CACMALSATGGYAYDTDKLIF
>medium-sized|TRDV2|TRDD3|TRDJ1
TGTGCCTGTGACACCATTACTGGGGGCCAGCACACCGATAAACTCATCTTT
CACDTITGGQHTDKLIF
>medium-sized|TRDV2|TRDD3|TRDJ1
TGTGCCTGTGACACCGTTGAGCTGGGGGTTCCCCAGTACACCGATAAACTCATCTTT
CACDTVELGVPQYTDKLIF
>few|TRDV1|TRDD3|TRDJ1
TGTGCTCTTGGGGACCTAGTTCCTACGTGGGGGATACCGCTCGACACCGATAAACTCATCTTT
CALGDLVPTWGIPLDTDKLIF
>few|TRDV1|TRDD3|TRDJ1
TGTGCTCTTGGGGAACTATACCAACAGCTGGGGGATAAAAAAGACACCGATAAACTCATCTTT
CALGELYQQLGDKKDTDKLIF
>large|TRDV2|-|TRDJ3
TGTGCCTGTGACACGATTGGATCCACCTCCTGGGACACCCGACAGATGTTTTTC
CACDTIGSTSWDTRQMFF
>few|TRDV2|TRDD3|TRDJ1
TGTGCCTGTGACACAGTGGGGATAGCGGAGTACACCGATAAACTCATCTTT
CACDTVGIAEYTDKLIF
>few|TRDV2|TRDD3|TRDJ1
TGTGCCTGTGACACTCTGGGGGAGCAGTACACCGATAAACTCATCTTT
CACDTLGEQYTDKLIF
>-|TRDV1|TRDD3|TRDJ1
TGTGCTCTTGGGGAACCTCAGGCTAAGTCCGCCCTCTGGGGATACGACCATAAACTCATCTTT
CALGEPQAKSALWGYDHKLIF
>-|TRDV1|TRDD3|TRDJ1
TGTGCTCTTGGGGAACCAGCCCTACTCCGCCGTACTGGGGACCCCGACACCGATAAACTCATCTTT
CALGEPALLRRTGDPDTDKLIF
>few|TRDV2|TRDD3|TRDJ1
TGTGCCTGTGACGACCTCGGGGGGGATAAGTACACCGATAAACTCATCTTT
CACDDLGGDKYTDKLIF
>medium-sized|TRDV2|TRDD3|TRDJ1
TGTGCCTGTGACACCCTTACTGGGGGATACGCGCCCGATAAACTCATCTTT
CACDTLTGGYAPDKLIF
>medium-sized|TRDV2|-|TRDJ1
TGTGCCTGTGACAAACTTCCTCCAGACACCGATAAACTCATCTTT
CACDKLPPDTDKLIF
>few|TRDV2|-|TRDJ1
TGTGCCTGTGACACCGCAGAGGGTTTAAGGTACACCGATAAACTCATCTTT
CACDTAEGLRYTDKLIF
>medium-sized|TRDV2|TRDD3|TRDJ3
TGTGCCTGTGACACCGTACTGGGGGATACGCGGGCCTTTTCCTGGGACACCCGACAGATGTTTTTC
CACDTVLGDTRAFSWDTRQMFF
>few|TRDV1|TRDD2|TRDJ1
TGTGCTCTTGGGGACCCCACAAACCCTTCCTACGGTGTGGGGGACCCGTACACCGATAAACTCATCTTT
CALGDPTNPSYGVGDPYTDKLIF
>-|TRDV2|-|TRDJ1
TGTGCCTGTGACATGCTTGGGGTCCGCACCGATAAGCTCATCTTT
CACDMLGVRTDKLIF
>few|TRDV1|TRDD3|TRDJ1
TGTGCTCTTGGGGAACTTTCTTCCAATCGAATACTGGGGGATACCCTCTACCATTACACCGATAAACTCATCTTT
CALGELSSNRILGDTLYHYTDKLIF
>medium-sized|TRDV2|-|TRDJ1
TGTGCCTGTGACGACCTGACGGAGTACACCGATAAACTCATCTTT
CACDDLTEYTDKLIF
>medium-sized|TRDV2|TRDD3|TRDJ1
TGTGCCTGTGAACCTCTGGGGGATACTTCATACGATAAACTCATCTTT
CACEPLGDTSYDKLIF
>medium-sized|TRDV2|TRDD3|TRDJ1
TGTGCCTGTGACACTCCCTTCCTGGGGGATACAGCCGATAAACTCATCTTT
CACDTPFLGDTADKLIF
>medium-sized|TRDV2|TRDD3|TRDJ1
TGTGCCTGTGACGCCCTTTCTGGGGGATACCCTGGTAAACTCATCTTT
CACDALSGGYPGKLIF
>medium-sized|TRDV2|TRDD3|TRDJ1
TGTGCCTGTGACAAACTGGGGGAATCGTACACCGATAAACTCATCTTT
CACDKLGESYTDKLIF
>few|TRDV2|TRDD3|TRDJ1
TGTGCCTGTGACACCGTCGCCTCCCCCCTCTTGGGGGATTACACCGATAAACTCATCTTT
CACDTVASPLLGDYTDKLIF
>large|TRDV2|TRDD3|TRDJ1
TGTGCCTGTGACTACTTACTGGGGGATACCACTTACACCGATAAACTCATCTTT
CACDYLLGDTTYTDKLIF
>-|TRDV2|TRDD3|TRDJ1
TGTGCCTGCCATCTCGTGGGGCCCACTGGGGGATACGCGGGCACCGATAAACTCATCTTT
CACHLVGPTGGYAGTDKLIF
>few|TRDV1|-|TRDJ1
TGTGCTCTTGGGGGACTGACGGGGGAGGTCCTACGATTTCCGAGGGACGCCGATAAACTCATCTTT
CALGGLTGEVLRFPRDADKLIF